Below, 17 T cell receptor beta chains from the same sample are listed, as sequenced in a study of shared T cell receptors in the human thymus. Generated by immunoSEQ multiplex PCR, the TCRdb table keeps only in-frame clones and is missing some. The sample includes 600,000 to 900,000 clones, roughly 88% of them seen just once. These sequences were also reported in another study, on human thymus T cells.

The sequenced sample consisted of thymocytes. These receptor sequences come from a girl in the first two years of life with a congenital heart defect.

As for this clone: At one end the junction does not follow the germline gene, possibly because of a read error. The J gene is TRBJ1-2, the V gene TRBV12-5; D gene unclear. CDR1 is LGHNT and CDR2 is FRNRAP in the germline V gene. The CDR3 totals 11 residues. The CDR3, as DNA: TGTGCTAGTGGTTTGGTACCTGTTCTCGGCTTC. Residues: CASGLVPVLGF.

The chain links TRBV2 to TRBJ1-1, with 7 bases that match TRBD1. Per germline, CDR1 SNHLY and CDR2 FYNNEI. Trimming took 3 bases from V and 0 from J; bases not matched to a gene: 7. This CDR3 has 16 amino acids. CDR3 sequence (DNA): TGTGCCAGCAGTGACGGCAGGGGGGTTATGAACACTGAAGCTTTCTTT. This translates into CASSDGRGVMNTEAFF.

The rearrangement uses TRBV9 and TRBJ1-6, with 8 bases aligning to TRBD1. V shed 0 bases, J shed 11 bases, and the junction held 10 bases outside the gene matches. The germline V gene has CDR1 SGDLS and CDR2 YYNGEE. This CDR3 is 16 amino acids long. CDR3 sequence: CASSVGGRGREAPLHF. The DNA for the CDR3 is TGTGCCAGCAGCGTAGGGGGCAGGGGGCGTGAGGCACCCCTCCACTTT.

The rearrangement links TRBV4-1 to TRBJ1-5, with 7 bases matching TRBD1. This CDR3 is built from 18 residues. The V gene end was trimmed by 2 bases and the J gene end by 0 bases; junction bases not matched to a gene: 10. Germline V gene lookup returns CDR1 MGHRA and CDR2 YSYEKL. The CDR3 DNA follows: TGCGCCAGCAGCCAATTTGGACAGGCGGCTTTTAGCAATCAGCCCCAGCATTTT. Protein product: CASSQFGQAAFSNQPQHF.

This chain uses TRBV29-1 with TRBJ1-4; the match to TRBD1 covers 8 bases. Germline loops: CDR1 SQVTM, CDR2 ANQGSEA. This CDR3 comprises 13 residues. V lost 7 bases, J lost 4 bases, and 5 bases stayed unmatched. The CDR3 reads CSAQGGLNEKLFF. In nucleotides, the CDR3 is TGCAGCGCACAGGGGGGACTTAATGAAAAACTGTTTTTT.

V is TRBV6-6 and J is TRBJ2-7; possibly TRBD1 for D (6 bases). The CDR3 totals 14 residues. The V end lost 6 bases, the J end lost 3 bases, and 15 bases lay between the germline ends. CDR1 is MNHNY, CDR2 SVGAGI, per germline (reference sequence). This chain's CDR3 is CASRTVRGNYEQYF. CDR3 sequence (DNA): TGTGCCAGCAGGACAGTCAGGGGAAACTACGAGCAGTACTTC.

The chain has TRBV27 and TRBJ2-5, with TRBD1 matching over 11 bases. The end of the DNA aligns better with TRBJ2-7, so the J call may be wrong. The germline gives CDR1 MNHEY, CDR2 SMNVEV (reference sequence). This CDR3 has 15 amino acids. The CDR3 DNA is TGTGCCAGCAGTTTATTAGGGACAGGGGGCTACGAGCAGTACTTC. It codes for CASSLLGTGGYEQYF.

Only a few counts were recorded for this clone. The J gene is TRBJ2-7, the V gene TRBV29-1; maybe TRBD1 (5 bases). This CDR3 is built from 14 residues. The germline gives CDR1 SQVTM, CDR2 ANQGSEA. The V end was cut by 3 bases, the J end by 0 bases, with 12 bases between. The CDR3 is CSVDLGPSSYEQYF. DNA of the CDR3: TGCAGCGTTGATTTGGGGCCGAGCTCCTACGAGCAGTACTTC.

This clone came up once. The CDR3 loop is CASSFKAGRYTEAFF. CDR3 bases: TGTGCCAGCAGCTTTAAAGCCGGGAGATACACTGAAGCTTTCTTT. The chain links TRBV7-9 to TRBJ1-1, with D unresolved. V shed 3 bases and J shed 3 bases, with 14 bases lying between them. The germline CDR1 and CDR2 sequences are SEHNR and FQNEAQ (reference sequence). CDR3 size: 15 residues.

The J gene is TRBJ1-4, the V gene TRBV15; no clear D. Trimming removed 0 bases from V and 13 bases from J, with 15 bases in between. This CDR3 comprises 14 residues. The V gene's germline CDR1 is LNHNV and CDR2 YYDKDF (reference sequence). The CDR3: CATSRDLGGGRLFF. The CDR3 coding sequence is TGTGCCACCAGCAGAGATCTAGGAGGAGGGCGACTGTTTTTT.

The chain uses TRBV6-6 and TRBJ2-5, with 7 bases identical to TRBD1. V shed 5 bases and J 3 bases; nucleotides not matched to a gene: 6. This CDR3 region has 14 residues. Per the germline V gene, CDR1 is MNHNY and CDR2 is SVGAGI (reference sequence). CDR3 amino acids: CASSAGGQEETQYF. CDR3 DNA sequence: TGTGCCAGCAGTGCAGGAGGACAGGAAGAGACCCAGTACTTC.

This chain connects TRBV9 to TRBJ2-1, with TRBD1 matching over 7 bases. With V trimmed by 0 bases and J by 8 bases, 8 bases remained unmatched. Germline V gene lookup returns CDR1 SGDLS and CDR2 YYNGEE. This CDR3 spans 15 amino acids. The CDR3 reads CASSVGGGLSYEQFF. CDR3 nucleotide sequence: TGTGCCAGCAGCGTAGGAGGGGGCTTGAGCTATGAGCAGTTCTTC.

This clone has just one count. The V gene is TRBV27, the J gene TRBJ1-1; 7 positions match TRBD1. V dropped 5 bases and J dropped 2; count of bases not matched to a gene: 14. CDR3 length: 17 residues. Germline values: CDR1 MNHEY, CDR2 SMNVEV (reference sequence). The CDR3: CASSPRQGKRDNTEAFF. The CDR3 DNA reads as TGTGCCAGCAGTCCCCGACAGGGTAAAAGGGATAACACTGAAGCTTTCTTT.

CDR3 bases: TGTGCCAGCAGCTTGCTAGCGGGGGGCCTCTACAATGAGCAGTTCTTC. Translating gives CASSLLAGGLYNEQFF. The gene calls are TRBV5-4 and TRBJ2-1, with TRBD2 matching 11 bases. This CDR3 has 16 amino acids. The germline gives CDR1 SGHNT, CDR2 YYREEE (reference sequence). The ends lost 1 base at V and 3 bases at J; junction bases unmatched: 3.

Concerning this clone itself: An end of the junction does not agree with germline; a read error may underlie this. The chain employs TRBV7-7 and TRBJ2-5; D may be TRBD1 (5 bases). In germline, CDR1 is SSHAT, CDR2 FNYEAQ (reference sequence). The CDR3 length is 17 residues. CDR3: CASSSSFRQNRQETQYF. CDR3 DNA sequence: TGTGCTAGCAGCTCTAGTTTCCGACAGAATCGTCAAGAGACCCAGTACTTC.

This clone has just a few counts. The chain carries TRBV4-3 and TRBJ2-7, with D maybe TRBD1 (6 bases). The CDR3 has 20 amino acids. Trimming left V 0 bases short and J 3 bases short, with 27 bases between. Germline CDR1 and CDR2: LGHNA and YSLEER. The DNA for the CDR3 is TGCGCCAGCAGCCAAGATGTGGAAGGGGGATTCTTCCCGGGGTGCTACGAGCAGTACTTC. Its translation: CASSQDVEGGFFPGCYEQYF.

This chain links TRBV10-1 with TRBJ2-7, with no clear D. The V gene's germline CDR1 is WNHNN and CDR2 SYGVQD (reference sequence). This CDR3 is built from 17 residues. V was trimmed by 3 bases and J by 1 base, leaving 19 bases between them. Written as DNA, the CDR3 is TGCGCCAGCAGTGACACAGACATCCCAAATCTTTCCTACGAGCAGTACTTC. This encodes CASSDTDIPNLSYEQYF.